This entry is about one T cell receptor beta chain. The table came from immunoSEQ multiplex PCR; TCRdb's copy has only in-frame clones and leaves some out. There are around 250,000 clones in the sample; 86% occur only once, and about 2.2% lies in the top ten. This entry is derived from a study of blood T cell repertoires in COVID-19. This CDR3 is built from 11 residues. V was trimmed by 7 bases and J by 4 bases, leaving 8 bases between them. This chain joins TRBV12-3 or TRBV12-4 and TRBJ2-7, with D hard to call. What was sequenced was peripheral blood. The sequence was obtained from a man aged 25-45 years who had recovered from COVID-19. The CDR3 DNA reads TGTGCCAGCAAGAGTTCGTACGAGCAGTACTTC. Translation: CASKSSYEQYF.